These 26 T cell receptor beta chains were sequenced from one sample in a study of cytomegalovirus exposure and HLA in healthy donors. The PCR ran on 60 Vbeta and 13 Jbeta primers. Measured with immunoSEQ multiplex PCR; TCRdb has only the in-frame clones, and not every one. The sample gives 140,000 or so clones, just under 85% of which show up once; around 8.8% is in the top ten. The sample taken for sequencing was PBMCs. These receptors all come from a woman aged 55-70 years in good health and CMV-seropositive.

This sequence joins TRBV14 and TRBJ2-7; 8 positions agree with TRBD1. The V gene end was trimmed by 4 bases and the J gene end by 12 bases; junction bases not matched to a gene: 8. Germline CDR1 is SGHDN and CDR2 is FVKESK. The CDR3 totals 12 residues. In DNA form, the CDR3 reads TGTGCCAGCAGCCTAGACAGGGGCCCTTCGTACTTC. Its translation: CASSLDRGPSYF.

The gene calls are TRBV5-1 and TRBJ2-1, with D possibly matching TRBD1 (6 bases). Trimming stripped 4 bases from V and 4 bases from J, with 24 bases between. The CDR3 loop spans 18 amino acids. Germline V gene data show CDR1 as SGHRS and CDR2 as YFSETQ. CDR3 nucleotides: TGCGCCAGCAGCGCCGGAGACAGGTCTATACTGCAGTACAATGAGCAGTTCTTC. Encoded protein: CASSAGDRSILQYNEQFF.

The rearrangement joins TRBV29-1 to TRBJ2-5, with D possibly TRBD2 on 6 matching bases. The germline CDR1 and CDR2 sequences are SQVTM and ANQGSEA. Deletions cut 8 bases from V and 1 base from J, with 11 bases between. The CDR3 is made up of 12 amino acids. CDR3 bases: TGCAGCATTGGCGGGACCCAAGAGACCCAGTACTTC. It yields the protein CSIGGTQETQYF.

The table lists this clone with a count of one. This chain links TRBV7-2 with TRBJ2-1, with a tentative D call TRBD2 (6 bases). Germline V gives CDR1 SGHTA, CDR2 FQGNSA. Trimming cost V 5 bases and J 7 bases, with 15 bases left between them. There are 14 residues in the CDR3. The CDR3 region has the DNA TGTGCCAGCAGCCGACTGGCACTAGCAAATGAGCAGTTCTTC. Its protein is CASSRLALANEQFF.

The CDR3 here is CASTEYRGRGEKLFF. CDR3 nucleotide sequence: TGTGCCAGCACCGAGTACAGGGGGCGCGGTGAAAAACTGTTTTTT. The chain has TRBV28 and TRBJ1-4, with 9 bases that match TRBD1. CDR1 is MDHEN, CDR2 SYDVKM, per germline. The ends lost 7 bases at V and 7 bases at J; junction bases unmatched: 10. The CDR3 extends over 15 amino acids.

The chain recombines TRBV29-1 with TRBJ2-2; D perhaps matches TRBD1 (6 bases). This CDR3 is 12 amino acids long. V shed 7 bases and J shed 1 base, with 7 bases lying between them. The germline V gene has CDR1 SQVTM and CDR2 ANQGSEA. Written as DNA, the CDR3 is TGCAGCGGGGGACAGAACACCGGGGAGCTGTTTTTT. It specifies CSGGQNTGELFF.

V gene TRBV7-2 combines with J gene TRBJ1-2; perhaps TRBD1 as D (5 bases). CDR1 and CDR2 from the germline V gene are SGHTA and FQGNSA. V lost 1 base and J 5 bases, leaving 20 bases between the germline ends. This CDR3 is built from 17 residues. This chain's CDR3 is CASSLVVNLGGTYGYTF. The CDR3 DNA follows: TGTGCCAGCAGCTTAGTCGTCAACCTGGGGGGTACATATGGCTACACCTTC.

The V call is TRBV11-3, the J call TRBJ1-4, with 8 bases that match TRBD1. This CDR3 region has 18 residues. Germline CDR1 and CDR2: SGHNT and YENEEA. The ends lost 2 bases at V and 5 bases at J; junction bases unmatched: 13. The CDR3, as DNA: TGTGCCAGCAGCTTACGGGACACTTTGTGGACAGGGAATGAAAAACTGTTTTTT. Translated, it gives CASSLRDTLWTGNEKLFF.

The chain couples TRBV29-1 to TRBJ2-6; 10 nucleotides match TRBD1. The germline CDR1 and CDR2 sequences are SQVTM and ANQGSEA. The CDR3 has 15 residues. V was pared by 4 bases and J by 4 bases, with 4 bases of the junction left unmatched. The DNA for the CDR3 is TGCAGCGTTGGACAGGGGGCATCCGGGGCCAACGTCCTGACTTTC. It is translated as CSVGQGASGANVLTF.

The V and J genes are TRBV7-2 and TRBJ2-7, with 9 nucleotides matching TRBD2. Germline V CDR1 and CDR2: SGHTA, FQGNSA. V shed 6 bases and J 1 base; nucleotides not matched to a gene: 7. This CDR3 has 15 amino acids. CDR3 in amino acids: CASSLSGRRSYEQYF. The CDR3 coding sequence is TGTGCCAGCAGTCTTAGCGGGAGAAGGTCCTACGAGCAGTACTTC.

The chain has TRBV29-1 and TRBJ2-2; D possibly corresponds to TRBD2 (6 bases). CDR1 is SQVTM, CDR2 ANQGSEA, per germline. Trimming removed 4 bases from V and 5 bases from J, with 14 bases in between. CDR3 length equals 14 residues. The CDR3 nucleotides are TGCAGCGTTGTGGAGGGGCCGACTACCGGGGAGCTGTTTTTT. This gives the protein CSVVEGPTTGELFF.

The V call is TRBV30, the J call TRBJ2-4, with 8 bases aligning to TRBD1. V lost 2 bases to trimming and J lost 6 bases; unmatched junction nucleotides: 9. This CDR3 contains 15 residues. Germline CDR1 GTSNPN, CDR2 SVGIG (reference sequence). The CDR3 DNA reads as TGTGCCTGGAGTAACGGTGGACAGGGTGGAAACATTCAGTACTTC. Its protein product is CAWSNGGQGGNIQYF. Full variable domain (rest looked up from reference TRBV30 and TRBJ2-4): SQTIHQWPATLVQPVGSPLSLECTVEGTSNPNLYWYRQAAGRGLQLLFYSVGIGQISSEVPQNLSASRPQDRQFILSSKKLLLSDSGFYLCAWSNGGQGGNIQYFGAGTRLSVL.

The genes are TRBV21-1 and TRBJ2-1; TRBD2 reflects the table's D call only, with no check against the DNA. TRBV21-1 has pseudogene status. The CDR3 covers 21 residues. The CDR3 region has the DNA TGTGCCAGCAGCAAAGTTTGTGAACTAGCGGGAGTACCCTCTTATCCCAATGAGCAGTTCTTC. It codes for CASSKVCELAGVPSYPNEQFF.

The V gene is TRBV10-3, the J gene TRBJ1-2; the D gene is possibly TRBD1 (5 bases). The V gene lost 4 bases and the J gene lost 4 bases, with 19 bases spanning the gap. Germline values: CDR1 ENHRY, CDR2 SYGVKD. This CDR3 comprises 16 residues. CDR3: CAISASSRVNGYGYTF. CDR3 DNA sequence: TGTGCCATCAGTGCCTCCTCCAGGGTAAATGGCTATGGCTACACCTTC.

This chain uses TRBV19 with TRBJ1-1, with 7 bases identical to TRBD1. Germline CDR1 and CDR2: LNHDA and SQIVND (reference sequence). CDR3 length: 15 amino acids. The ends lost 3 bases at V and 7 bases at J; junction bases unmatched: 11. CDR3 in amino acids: CASSILGQPPLEAFF. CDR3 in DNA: TGTGCCAGTAGTATTTTGGGACAGCCGCCACTTGAAGCTTTCTTT.

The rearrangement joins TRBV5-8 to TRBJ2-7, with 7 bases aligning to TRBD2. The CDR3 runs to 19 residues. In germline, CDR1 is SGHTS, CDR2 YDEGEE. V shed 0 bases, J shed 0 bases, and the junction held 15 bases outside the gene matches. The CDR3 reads CASSLGRGGAGIFSYEQYF. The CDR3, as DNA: TGTGCCAGCAGCTTGGGGAGGGGAGGGGCCGGTATTTTCTCCTACGAGCAGTACTTC. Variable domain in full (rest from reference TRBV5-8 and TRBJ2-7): EAGVTQSPTHLIKTRGQQATLRCSPISGHTSVYWYQQALGLGLQFLLWYDEGEERNRGNFPPRFSGRQFPNYSSELNVNALELEDSALYLCASSLGRGGAGIFSYEQYFGPGTRLTVT.

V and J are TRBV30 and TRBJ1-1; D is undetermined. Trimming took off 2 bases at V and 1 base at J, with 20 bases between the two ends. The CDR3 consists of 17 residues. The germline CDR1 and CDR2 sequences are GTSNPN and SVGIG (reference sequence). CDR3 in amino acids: CAWSPPPRGGGNTEAFF. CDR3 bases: TGTGCCTGGAGTCCCCCCCCTAGAGGAGGAGGGAACACTGAAGCTTTCTTT.

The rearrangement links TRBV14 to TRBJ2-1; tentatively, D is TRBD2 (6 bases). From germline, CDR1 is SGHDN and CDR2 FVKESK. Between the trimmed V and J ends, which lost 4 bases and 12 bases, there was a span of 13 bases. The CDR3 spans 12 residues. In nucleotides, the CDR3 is TGTGCCAGCAGCCTGGGACTGCAACGGCAGTTCTTC. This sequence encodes CASSLGLQRQFF. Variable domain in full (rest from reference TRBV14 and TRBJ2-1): EAGVTQFPSHSVIEKGQTVTLRCDPISGHDNLYWYRRVMGKEIKFLLHFVKESKQDESGMPNNRFLAERTGGTYSTLKVQPAELEDSGVYFCASSLGLQRQFFGPGTRLTVL.

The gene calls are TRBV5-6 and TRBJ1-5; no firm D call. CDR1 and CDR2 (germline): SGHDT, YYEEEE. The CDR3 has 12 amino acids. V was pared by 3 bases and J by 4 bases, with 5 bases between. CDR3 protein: CASSSVNQPQHF. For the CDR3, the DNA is TGTGCCAGCAGCTCCGTAAATCAGCCCCAGCATTTT. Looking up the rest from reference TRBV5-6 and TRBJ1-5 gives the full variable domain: DAGVTQSPTHLIKTRGQQVTLRCSPKSGHDTVSWYQQALGQGPQFIFQYYEEEERQRGNFPDRFSGHQFPNYSSELNVNALLLGDSALYLCASSSVNQPQHFGDGTRLSIL.

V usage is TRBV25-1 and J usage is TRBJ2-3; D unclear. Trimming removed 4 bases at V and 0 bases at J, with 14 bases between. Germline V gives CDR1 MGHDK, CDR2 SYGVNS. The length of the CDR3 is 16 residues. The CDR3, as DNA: TGTGCCAGCAGTGGCCAATTCGCTACTAGCACAGATACGCAGTATTTT. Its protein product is CASSGQFATSTDTQYF.

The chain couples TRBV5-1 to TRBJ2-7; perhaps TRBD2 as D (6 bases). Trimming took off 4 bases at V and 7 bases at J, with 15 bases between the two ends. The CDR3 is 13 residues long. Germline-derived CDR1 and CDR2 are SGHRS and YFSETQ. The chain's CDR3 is CASSRGTSGEQYF. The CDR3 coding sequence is TGCGCCAGCAGCCGGGGGACGTCGGGGGAGCAGTACTTC.

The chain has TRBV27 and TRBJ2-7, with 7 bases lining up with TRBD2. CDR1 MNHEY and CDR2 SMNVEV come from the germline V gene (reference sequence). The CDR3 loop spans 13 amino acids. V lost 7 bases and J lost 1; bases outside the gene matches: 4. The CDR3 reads CASKYSGSYEQYF. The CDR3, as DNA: TGTGCCAGCAAATATAGCGGGTCCTACGAGCAGTACTTC.

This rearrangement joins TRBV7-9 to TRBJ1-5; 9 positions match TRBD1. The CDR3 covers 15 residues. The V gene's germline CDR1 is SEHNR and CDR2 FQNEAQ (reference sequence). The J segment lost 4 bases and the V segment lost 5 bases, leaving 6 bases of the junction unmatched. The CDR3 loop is CASSPGTGMNQPQHF. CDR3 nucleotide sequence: TGTGCCAGCAGCCCAGGGACAGGGATGAATCAGCCCCAGCATTTT.

As DNA, the CDR3 is TGCGCCAGCAGCTCGGGACAGGAGTTCAATGAGCAGTTCTTC. As protein: CASSSGQEFNEQFF. The V and J genes are TRBV5-1 and TRBJ2-1; 8 nucleotides agree with TRBD1. Germline V gives CDR1 SGHRS, CDR2 YFSETQ. The CDR3 extends over 14 amino acids. J gave up 6 bases and V 3 bases, and 5 bases lay outside the gene matches.

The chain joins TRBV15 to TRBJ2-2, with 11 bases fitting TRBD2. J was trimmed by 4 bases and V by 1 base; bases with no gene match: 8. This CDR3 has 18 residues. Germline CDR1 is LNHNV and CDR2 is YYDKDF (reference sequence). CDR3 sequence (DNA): TGTGCCACCAGCAGAGTAATAGCGGGAGGGCCGGTCACCGGGGAGCTGTTTTTT. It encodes CATSRVIAGGPVTGELFF.

The CDR3 DNA sequence: TGTGCCAGCACCCCCAGGGGGCAGTCTGGAAACACCATATATTTT. It is translated as CASTPRGQSGNTIYF. The gene calls are TRBV6-6 and TRBJ1-3, with 8 positions matching TRBD1. Looked up from germline, CDR1 is MNHNY and CDR2 is SVGAGI (reference sequence). The CDR3 runs 15 residues. The ends lost 7 bases at V and 1 base at J; junction bases unmatched: 6.